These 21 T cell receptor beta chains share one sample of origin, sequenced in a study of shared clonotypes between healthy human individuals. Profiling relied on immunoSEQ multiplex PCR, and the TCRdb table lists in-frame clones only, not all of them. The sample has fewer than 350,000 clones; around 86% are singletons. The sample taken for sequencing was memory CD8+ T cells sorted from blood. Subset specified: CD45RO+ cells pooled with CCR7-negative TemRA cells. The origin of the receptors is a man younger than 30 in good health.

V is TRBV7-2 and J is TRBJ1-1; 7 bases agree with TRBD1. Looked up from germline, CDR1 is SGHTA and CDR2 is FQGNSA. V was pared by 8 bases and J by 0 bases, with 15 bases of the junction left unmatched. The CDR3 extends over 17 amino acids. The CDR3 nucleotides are TGTGCCAGCTTATACGGGACAGAAGATACGATGAACACTGAAGCTTTCTTT. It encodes CASLYGTEDTMNTEAFF.

CDR3 sequence reads: CASSLVGDSYEQYF. The CDR3 DNA reads TGTGCCAGCAGCTTAGTAGGGGACTCCTACGAGCAGTACTTC. The chain combines TRBV5-5 with TRBJ2-7, with TRBD1 as a possible D gene (5 bases). Trimming took off 2 bases at V and 0 bases at J, with 9 bases between the two ends. This CDR3 spans 14 amino acids. CDR1 is SGHKS, CDR2 YYEKEE, per germline (reference sequence).

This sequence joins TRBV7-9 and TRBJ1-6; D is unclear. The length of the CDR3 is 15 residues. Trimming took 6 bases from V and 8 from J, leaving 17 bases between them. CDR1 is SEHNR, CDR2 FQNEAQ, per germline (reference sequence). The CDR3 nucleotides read TGTGCCAGCAGTCCCCCTTTACCCCAGGATTCACCCCTCCACTTT. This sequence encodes CASSPPLPQDSPLHF.

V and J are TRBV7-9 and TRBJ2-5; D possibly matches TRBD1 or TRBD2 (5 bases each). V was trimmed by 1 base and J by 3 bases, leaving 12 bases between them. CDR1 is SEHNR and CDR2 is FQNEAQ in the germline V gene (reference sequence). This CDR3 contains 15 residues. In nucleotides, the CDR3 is TGTGCCAGCAGCTTAGACCACCGAGGGGAAGAGACCCAGTACTTC. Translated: CASSLDHRGEETQYF. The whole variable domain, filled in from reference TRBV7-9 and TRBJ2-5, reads DTGVSQNPRHKITKRGQNVTFRCDPISEHNRLYWYRQTLGQGPEFLTYFQNEAQLEKSRLLSDRFSAERPKGSFSTLEIQRTEQGDSAMYLCASSLDHRGEETQYFGPGTRLLVL.

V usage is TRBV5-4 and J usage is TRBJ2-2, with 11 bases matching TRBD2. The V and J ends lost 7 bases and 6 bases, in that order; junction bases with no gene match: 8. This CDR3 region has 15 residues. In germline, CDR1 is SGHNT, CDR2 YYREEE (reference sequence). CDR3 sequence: CASSGLADLPGELFF. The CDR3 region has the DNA TGTGCCAGCTCGGGACTAGCGGACCTACCCGGGGAGCTGTTTTTT.

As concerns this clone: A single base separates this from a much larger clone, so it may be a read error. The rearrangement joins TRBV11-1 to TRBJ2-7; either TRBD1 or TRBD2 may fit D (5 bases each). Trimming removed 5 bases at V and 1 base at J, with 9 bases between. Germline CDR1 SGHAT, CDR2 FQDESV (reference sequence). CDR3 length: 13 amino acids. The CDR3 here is CASSRDGSYEQYF. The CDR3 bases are TGTGCCAGCAGCCGGGACGGTTCCTACGAGCAGTACTTC.

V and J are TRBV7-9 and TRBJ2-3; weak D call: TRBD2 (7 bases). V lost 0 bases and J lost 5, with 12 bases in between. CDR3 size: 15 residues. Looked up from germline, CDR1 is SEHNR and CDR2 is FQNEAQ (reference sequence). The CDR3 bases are TGTGCCAGCAGCTTAGCGGGGGGGCCAGGAGATACGCAGTATTTT. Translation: CASSLAGGPGDTQYF.

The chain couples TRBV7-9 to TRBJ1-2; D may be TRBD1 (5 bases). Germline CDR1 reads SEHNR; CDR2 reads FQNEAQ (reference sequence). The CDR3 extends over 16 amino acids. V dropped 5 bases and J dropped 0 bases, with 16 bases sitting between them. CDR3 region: CASSTTGASANYGYTF. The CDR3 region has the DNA TGTGCCAGCAGCACCACAGGCGCCTCAGCTAACTATGGCTACACCTTC. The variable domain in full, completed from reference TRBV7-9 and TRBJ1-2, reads DTGVSQNPRHKITKRGQNVTFRCDPISEHNRLYWYRQTLGQGPEFLTYFQNEAQLEKSRLLSDRFSAERPKGSFSTLEIQRTEQGDSAMYLCASSTTGASANYGYTFGSGTRLTVV.

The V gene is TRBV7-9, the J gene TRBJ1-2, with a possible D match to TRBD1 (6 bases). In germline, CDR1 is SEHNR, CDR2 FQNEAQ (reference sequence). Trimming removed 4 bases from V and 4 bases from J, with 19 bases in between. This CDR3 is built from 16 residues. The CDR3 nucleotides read TGTGCCAGCAGCTCGACCCGGGACATAATCCTCTATGGCTACACCTTC. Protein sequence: CASSSTRDIILYGYTF.

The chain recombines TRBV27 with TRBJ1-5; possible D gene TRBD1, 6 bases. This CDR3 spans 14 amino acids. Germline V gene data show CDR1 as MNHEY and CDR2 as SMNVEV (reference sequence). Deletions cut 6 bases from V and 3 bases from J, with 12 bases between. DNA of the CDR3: TGTGCCAGCAGCACACAGGGAATCAATCAGCCCCAGCATTTT. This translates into CASSTQGINQPQHF.

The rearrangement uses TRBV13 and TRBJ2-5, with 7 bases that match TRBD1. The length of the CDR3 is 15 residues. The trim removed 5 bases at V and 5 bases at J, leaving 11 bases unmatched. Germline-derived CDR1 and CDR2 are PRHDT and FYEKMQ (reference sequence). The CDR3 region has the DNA TGTGCCAGCAGCCAGGGGGTTCTTCCAGGGGAGACCCAGTACTTC. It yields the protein CASSQGVLPGETQYF.

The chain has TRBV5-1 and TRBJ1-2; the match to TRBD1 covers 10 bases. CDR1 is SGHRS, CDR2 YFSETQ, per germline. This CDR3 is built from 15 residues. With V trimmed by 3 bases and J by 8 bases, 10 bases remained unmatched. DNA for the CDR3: TGCGCCAGCAGCTCCTCCTTGGGACAGGGGCGAGGCTACACCTTC. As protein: CASSSSLGQGRGYTF.

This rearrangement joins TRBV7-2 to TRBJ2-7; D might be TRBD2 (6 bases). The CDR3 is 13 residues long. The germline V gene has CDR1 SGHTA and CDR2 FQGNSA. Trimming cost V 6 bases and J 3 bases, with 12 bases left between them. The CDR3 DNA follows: TGTGCCAGCAGTCTAGGACTATACTACGAGCAGTACTTC. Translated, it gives CASSLGLYYEQYF.

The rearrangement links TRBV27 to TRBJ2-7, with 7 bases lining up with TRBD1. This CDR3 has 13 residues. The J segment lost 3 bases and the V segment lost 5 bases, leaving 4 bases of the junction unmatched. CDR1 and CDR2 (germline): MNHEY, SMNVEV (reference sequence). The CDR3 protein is CASSQTGIYEQYF. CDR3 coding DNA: TGTGCCAGCAGTCAGACAGGGATCTACGAGCAGTACTTC.

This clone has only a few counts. The CDR3 sequence: CASSPRGVEKLFF. The CDR3, as DNA: TGTGCCAGCAGCCCCCGAGGGGTTGAAAAACTGTTTTTT. The V and J genes are TRBV5-8 and TRBJ1-4; tentative D call: TRBD1 (5 bases). Germline CDR1 reads SGHTS; CDR2 reads YDEGEE. The germline V and J ends were trimmed by 4 bases and 7 bases, with 11 bases remaining between them. This CDR3 spans 13 amino acids.

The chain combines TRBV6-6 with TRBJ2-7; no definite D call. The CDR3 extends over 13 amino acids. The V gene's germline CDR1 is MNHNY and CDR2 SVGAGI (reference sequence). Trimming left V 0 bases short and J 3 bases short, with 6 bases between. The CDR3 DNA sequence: TGTGCCAGCAGTTACTCGAACTTCTACGAGCAGTACTTC. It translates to CASSYSNFYEQYF.

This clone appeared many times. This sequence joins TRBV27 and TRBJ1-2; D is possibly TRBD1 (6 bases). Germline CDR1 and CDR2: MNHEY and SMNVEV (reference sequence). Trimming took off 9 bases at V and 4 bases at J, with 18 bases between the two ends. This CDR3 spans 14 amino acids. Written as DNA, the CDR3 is TGTGCCAGGATAAATACGCGGGGGCGCTATGGCTACACCTTC. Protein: CARINTRGRYGYTF.

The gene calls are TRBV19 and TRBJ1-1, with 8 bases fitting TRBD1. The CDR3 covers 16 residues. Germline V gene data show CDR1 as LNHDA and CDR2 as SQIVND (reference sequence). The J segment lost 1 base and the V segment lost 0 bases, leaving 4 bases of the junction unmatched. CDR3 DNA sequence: TGTGCCAGTAGTATAGACCCCGGGACAGGGAACACTGAAGCTTTCTTT. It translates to CASSIDPGTGNTEAFF. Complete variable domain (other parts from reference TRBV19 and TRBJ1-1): DGGITQSPKYLFRKEGQNVTLSCEQNLNHDAMYWYRQDPGQGLRLIYYSQIVNDFQKGDIAEGYSVSREKKESFPLTVTSAQKNPTAFYLCASSIDPGTGNTEAFFGQGTRLTVV.

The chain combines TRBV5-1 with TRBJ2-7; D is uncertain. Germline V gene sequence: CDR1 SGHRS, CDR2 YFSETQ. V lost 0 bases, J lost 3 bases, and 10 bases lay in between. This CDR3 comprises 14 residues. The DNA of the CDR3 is TGCGCCAGCAGCTTGGATATCGTTCACTACGAGCAGTACTTC. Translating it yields CASSLDIVHYEQYF.

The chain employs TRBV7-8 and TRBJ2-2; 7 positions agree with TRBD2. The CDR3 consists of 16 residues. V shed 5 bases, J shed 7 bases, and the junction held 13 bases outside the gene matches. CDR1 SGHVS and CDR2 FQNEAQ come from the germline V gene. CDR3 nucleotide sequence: TGTGCCAGCAGCCCCAACCGCGGGGGTTTCAGCGGGGAGCTGTTTTTT. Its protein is CASSPNRGGFSGELFF.

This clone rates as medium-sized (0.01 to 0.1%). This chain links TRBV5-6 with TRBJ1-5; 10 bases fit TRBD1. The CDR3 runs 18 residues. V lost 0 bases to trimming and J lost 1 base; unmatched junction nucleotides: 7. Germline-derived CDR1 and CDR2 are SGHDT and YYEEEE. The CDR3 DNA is TGTGCCAGCAGCTTGGAGGGGGGACAGGGGAACAGCAATCAGCCCCAGCATTTT. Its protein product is CASSLEGGQGNSNQPQHF. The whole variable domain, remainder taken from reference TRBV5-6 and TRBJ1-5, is DAGVTQSPTHLIKTRGQQVTLRCSPKSGHDTVSWYQQALGQGPQFIFQYYEEEERQRGNFPDRFSGHQFPNYSSELNVNALLLGDSALYLCASSLEGGQGNSNQPQHFGDGTRLSIL.